Below, 14 T cell receptor beta chains from the same sample are listed, as sequenced in a study of control samples from healthy donors and cancer patients. TCRdb keeps only in-frame clones here, not all; method: immunoSEQ multiplex PCR. The data contain just over 80,000 clones, around 94% of them singletons. Sequencing used blood. These receptors all come from a woman aged 18-29 years in good health.

The gene calls are TRBV28 and TRBJ1-5; 8 bases are shared with TRBD1. Germline V gene lookup returns CDR1 MDHEN and CDR2 SYDVKM. J lost 6 bases, V lost 6 bases, and 10 bases had no gene match. The CDR3 has 15 residues. This CDR3 is CASRISQGAGQPQHF. CDR3 nucleotide sequence: TGTGCCAGCAGAATATCTCAGGGGGCTGGTCAGCCCCAGCATTTT.

The rearrangement uses TRBV7-3 and TRBJ2-5; 8 bases align to TRBD2. The germline V gene encodes CDR1 SGHTA and CDR2 FQGTGA. The CDR3 extends over 16 amino acids. V was clipped by 3 bases and J by 5 bases; unmatched bases: 11. CDR3 protein: CASSFGGGGIAETQYF. CDR3 bases: TGTGCCAGCAGCTTTGGCGGCGGGGGGATTGCGGAGACCCAGTACTTC.

This chain links TRBV4-1 with TRBJ2-7, with a weak D call TRBD2 (6 bases). Germline V gene lookup returns CDR1 MGHRA and CDR2 YSYEKL. Trimming removed 4 bases from V and 1 base from J, with 14 bases in between. The CDR3 runs 15 residues. The CDR3 loop is CASSPGTAPSYEQYF. The CDR3 DNA reads as TGCGCCAGCAGCCCAGGGACTGCCCCTTCCTACGAGCAGTACTTC.

V usage is TRBV2 and J usage is TRBJ1-4; TRBD1 matches 8 bases. V shed 7 bases and J 7 bases; nucleotides not matched to a gene: 8. The CDR3 is 14 residues long. Germline values: CDR1 SNHLY, CDR2 FYNNEI. The CDR3 loop reads CASKDRGLGEKLFF. In DNA form, the CDR3 reads TGTGCCAGCAAAGACAGGGGTTTGGGTGAAAAACTGTTTTTT.

The V and J genes are TRBV28 and TRBJ2-5, with D possibly TRBD2 on 7 matching bases. The V gene lost 4 bases and the J gene lost 2 bases, with 14 bases spanning the gap. This CDR3 contains 15 residues. Germline-derived CDR1 and CDR2 are MDHEN and SYDVKM. The CDR3 nucleotides read TGTGCCAGCAGTTCGGGCGGGGGCCAACAAGAGACCCAGTACTTC. Protein: CASSSGGGQQETQYF.

V gene TRBV2 combines with J gene TRBJ2-6; the match to TRBD1 covers 7 bases. This CDR3 has 17 amino acids. The germline CDR1 and CDR2 sequences are SNHLY and FYNNEI. The V gene end was trimmed by 5 bases and the J gene end by 4 bases; junction bases not matched to a gene: 11. The CDR3 loop is CASSLPIDREGANVLTF. Written as DNA, the CDR3 is TGTGCCAGCAGTTTACCCATCGACAGGGAAGGGGCCAACGTCCTGACTTTC.

J is TRBJ1-1 and V is TRBV25-1; D is unclear. Germline CDR1 MGHDK, CDR2 SYGVNS. This CDR3 spans 11 amino acids. V shed 6 bases and J shed 9 bases, with 11 bases lying between them. This CDR3 is CASRLLRKAFF. CDR3 DNA: TGTGCCAGCAGATTACTGCGCAAAGCTTTCTTT.

This chain connects TRBV7-2 to TRBJ2-5, with unresolved D. The CDR3 has 11 amino acids. Germline values: CDR1 SGHTA, CDR2 FQGNSA. The V and J ends lost 2 bases and 4 bases respectively, with 2 bases between them. CDR3 loop: CASSLSETQYF. CDR3 in DNA: TGTGCCAGCAGCTTATCAGAGACCCAGTACTTC.

CDR3 sequence: CASRRTGVYEQYF. DNA of the CDR3: TGTGCCAGCAGGAGGACGGGGGTCTACGAGCAGTACTTC. The chain combines TRBV2 with TRBJ2-7, with D maybe TRBD2 (6 bases). Trimming pared 6 bases from V and 3 bases from J, leaving 12 bases between. CDR1 and CDR2 (germline): SNHLY, FYNNEI. This CDR3 has 13 residues.

Concerning this clone: Compared with germline, one end of the junction differs, possibly owing to a read error. V is TRBV5-1 and J is TRBJ1-2; 7 bases line up with TRBD1. Germline V gene lookup returns CDR1 SGHRS and CDR2 YFSETQ. The length of the CDR3 is 15 residues. The DNA for the CDR3 is TGCGCCCGCAGCCTAAGTACAGGGGTAGCCTCCGGCTACACCTTC. It yields the protein CARSLSTGVASGYTF.

J is TRBJ2-7 and V is TRBV3-1 (or the pseudogene TRBV3-2), with D possibly being TRBD1 (6 bases). The germline V gene encodes CDR1 LGHDT and CDR2 YNNKEL (reference sequence). Trimming cost V 4 bases and J 6 bases, with 16 bases left between them. CDR3 length: 14 residues. CDR3 residues: CASSLGRGSTEQYF. The CDR3 DNA is TGTGCCAGCAGCCTGGGCAGGGGCTCTACCGAGCAGTACTTC.

J is TRBJ2-7 and V is TRBV28, with D unresolved. This CDR3 is 16 amino acids long. Trimming cost V 5 bases and J 4 bases, with 21 bases left between them. Germline-derived CDR1 and CDR2 are MDHEN and SYDVKM. The DNA of the CDR3 is TGTGCCAGCAGTCCCTCGGACGGAAGGTATCTTTACGAGCAGTACTTC. It codes for CASSPSDGRYLYEQYF.

Only one count was recorded for this clone. The V gene is TRBV5-6, the J gene TRBJ1-3; possibly TRBD1 for D (5 bases). Germline V gene data show CDR1 as SGHDT and CDR2 as YYEEEE. The CDR3 has 15 amino acids. V dropped 3 bases and J dropped 4 bases, with 14 bases sitting between them. CDR3: CASSSGTVAGNTIYF. CDR3 sequence (DNA): TGTGCCAGCAGCTCGGGGACGGTGGCCGGAAACACCATATATTTT.

The chain links TRBV27 to TRBJ1-5; the match to TRBD1 covers 11 bases. CDR3 length: 16 amino acids. Losses at the gene ends were 6 bases for V and 3 bases for J; bases not matched to a gene: 7. Germline-derived CDR1 and CDR2 are MNHEY and SMNVEV (reference sequence). The chain's CDR3 is CASSRGQGAVNQPQHF. CDR3 nucleotide sequence: TGTGCCAGCAGCCGCGGACAGGGGGCGGTCAATCAGCCCCAGCATTTT.